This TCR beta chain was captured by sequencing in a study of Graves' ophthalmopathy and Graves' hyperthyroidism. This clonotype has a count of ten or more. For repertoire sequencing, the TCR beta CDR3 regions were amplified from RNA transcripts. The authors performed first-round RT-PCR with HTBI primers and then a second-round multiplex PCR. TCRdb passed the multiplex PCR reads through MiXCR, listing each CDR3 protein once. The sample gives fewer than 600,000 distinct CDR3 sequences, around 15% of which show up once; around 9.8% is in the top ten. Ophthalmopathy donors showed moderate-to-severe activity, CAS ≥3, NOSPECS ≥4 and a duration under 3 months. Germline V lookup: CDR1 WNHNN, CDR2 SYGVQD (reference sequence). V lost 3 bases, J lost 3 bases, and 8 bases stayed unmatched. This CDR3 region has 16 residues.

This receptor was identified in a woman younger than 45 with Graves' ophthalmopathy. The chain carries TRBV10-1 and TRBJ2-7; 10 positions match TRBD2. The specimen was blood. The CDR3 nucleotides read TGCGCCAGCAGTGACGGTCTAGCGGGGGCAGACTACGAGCAGTACTTC. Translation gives CASSDGLAGADYEQYF.